This T cell receptor (beta chain) comes out of a study of shared clonotypes between healthy human individuals. Notes on this clone: Other DNA sequences within the sample encode an identical CDR3.

Trimming removed 0 bases from V and 4 bases from J, with 8 bases in between. Germline V lookup: CDR1 LGHNA, CDR2 YSLEER. The CDR3 is 14 residues long. Method: immunoSEQ multiplex PCR; TCRdb's copy keeps in-frame clones and lacks some. The table has about 1 million clones, under 80% seen once; the top ten hold roughly 1.5%. The origin of this receptor is a man aged 18 to 30 in good health. The rearrangement uses TRBV4-3 and TRBJ2-3; no firm D call. The sequenced material came from memory CD4+ T cells sorted from blood. Subset indicated: CD45RA-negative fraction. CDR3 region: CASSQDPRSDTQYF. CDR3 bases: TGCGCCAGCAGCCAAGATCCCCGGTCAGATACGCAGTATTTT.